This T cell receptor (beta chain) was recorded in a study of T cells after yellow fever vaccination. Findings and caveats of the study: Sorted repertoires could include abundant contaminating clonotypes from bulk cells. Though weaker, the secondary response peaked faster, on day 5 versus 15. Most primary-vaccination clones recurred post-booster (approximately 96% CD4, about 87% CD8).

For this clonotype: Its antigen is undetermined.

V was trimmed by 3 bases and J by 4 bases, leaving 26 bases between them. Germline V gene data show CDR1 as SGHRS and CDR2 as YFSETQ. The CDR3 spans 19 residues. MiXCR, run by TCRdb on the 5' RACE reads, gives a single entry per CDR3 protein. The data contain hundreds of thousands of distinct CDR3 sequences, roughly 8.3% of them singletons. Sequenced here: PBMCs, sampled roughly 47 days after the first yellow fever vaccination. This chain uses TRBV5-1 with TRBJ1-5, with D maybe TRBD1 (5 bases). The receptor was derived from a young man who received the YFV17D yellow fever vaccine. CDR3 sequence reads: CASSWDPTAETPRNQPQHF. CDR3 DNA: TGCGCCAGCAGCTGGGACCCGACAGCTGAAACTCCACGAAATCAGCCCCAGCATTTT. The variable domain in full, completed from reference TRBV5-1 and TRBJ1-5, reads KAGVTQTPRYLIKTRGQQVTLSCSPISGHRSVSWYQQTPGQGLQFLFEYFSETQRNKGNFPGRFSGRQFSNSRSEMNVSTLELGDSALYLCASSWDPTAETPRNQPQHFGDGTRLSIL.